What follows describes a single T cell receptor (beta chain). Its antigen is still unknown. This entry belongs to a study of CD8+CD57+ T cells in acquired aplastic anemia. About the study: Isolated CD4+ and CD8+ cells, once sorted, yielded DNA averaging approximately 3 ug. Regarding the study as a whole: Simpson's diversity of CD8+ cells was not significantly different in patients compared with controls. There were about 27 CD8+ CDR3 sequences that occurred in both patients and controls.

Template material for TCR beta VDJ and CDR3 profiling consisted of genomic DNA. TCRdb called the reads again in MiXCR, with one record for every CDR3 protein. The sample lists some 68,000 distinct CDR3 sequences; approximately 51% were seen once. Trimming cost V 10 bases and J 7 bases; bases outside gene matches: 7. The CDR3 totals 12 residues. Germline V CDR1 and CDR2: SEHNR, FQNEAQ (reference sequence). V and J are TRBV7-9 and TRBJ1-2; 9 bases agree with TRBD1. Sequences were obtained from sorted CD4+, CD8+, or CD8+CD57+ T cells (not recorded which) from PBMCs. The TCR sequence derives from a human donor in good health, serving as a control. The CDR3 region has the DNA TGTGCCATCCAACAGGGGGCCGGTGGCTACACCTTC. This sequence encodes CAIQQGAGGYTF.